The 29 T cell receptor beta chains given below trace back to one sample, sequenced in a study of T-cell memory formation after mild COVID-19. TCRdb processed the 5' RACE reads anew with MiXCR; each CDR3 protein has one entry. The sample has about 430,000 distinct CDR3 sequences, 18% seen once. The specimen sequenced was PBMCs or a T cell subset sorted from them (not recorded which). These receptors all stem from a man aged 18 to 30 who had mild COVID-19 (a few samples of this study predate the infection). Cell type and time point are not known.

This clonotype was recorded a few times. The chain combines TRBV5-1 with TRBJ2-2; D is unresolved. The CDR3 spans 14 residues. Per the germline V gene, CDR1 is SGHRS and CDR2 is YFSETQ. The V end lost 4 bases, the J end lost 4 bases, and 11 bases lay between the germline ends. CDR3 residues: CASSPVDGTGELFF. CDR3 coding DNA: TGCGCCAGCAGCCCGGTCGACGGCACCGGGGAGCTGTTTTTT. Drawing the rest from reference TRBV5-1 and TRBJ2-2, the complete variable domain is KAGVTQTPRYLIKTRGQQVTLSCSPISGHRSVSWYQQTPGQGLQFLFEYFSETQRNKGNFPGRFSGRQFSNSRSEMNVSTLELGDSALYLCASSPVDGTGELFFGEGSRLTVL.

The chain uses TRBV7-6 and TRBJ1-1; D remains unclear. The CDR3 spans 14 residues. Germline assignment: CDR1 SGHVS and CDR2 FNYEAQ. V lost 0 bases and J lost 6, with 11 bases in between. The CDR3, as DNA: TGTGCCAGCAGCTTAGCGCCGGGGTTCGCTGAAGCTTTCTTT. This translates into CASSLAPGFAEAFF. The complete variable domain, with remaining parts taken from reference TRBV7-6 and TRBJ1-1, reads GAGVSQSPRYKVTKRGQDVALRCDPISGHVSLYWYRQALGQGPEFLTYFNYEAQQDKSGLPNDRFSAERPEGSISTLTIQRTEQRDSAMYRCASSLAPGFAEAFFGQGTRLTVV.

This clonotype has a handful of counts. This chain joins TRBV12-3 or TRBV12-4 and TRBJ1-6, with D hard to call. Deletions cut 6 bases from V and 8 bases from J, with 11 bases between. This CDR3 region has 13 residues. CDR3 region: CASRSDGYSPLHF. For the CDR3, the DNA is TGTGCCAGCAGATCGGACGGATATTCACCCCTCCACTTT.

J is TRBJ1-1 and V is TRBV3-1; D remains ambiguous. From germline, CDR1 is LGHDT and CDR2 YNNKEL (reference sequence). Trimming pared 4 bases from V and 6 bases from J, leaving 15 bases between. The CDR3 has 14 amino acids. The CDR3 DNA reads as TGTGCCAGCAGCCCGTCTATACTTACGTCTGAAGCTTTCTTT. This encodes CASSPSILTSEAFF.

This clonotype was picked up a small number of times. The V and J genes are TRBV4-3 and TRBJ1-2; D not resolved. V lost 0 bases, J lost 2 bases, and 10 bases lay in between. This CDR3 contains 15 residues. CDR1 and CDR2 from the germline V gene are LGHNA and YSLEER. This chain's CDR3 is CASSQDAKENYGYTF. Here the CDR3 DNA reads TGCGCCAGCAGCCAAGATGCGAAGGAGAACTATGGCTACACCTTC.

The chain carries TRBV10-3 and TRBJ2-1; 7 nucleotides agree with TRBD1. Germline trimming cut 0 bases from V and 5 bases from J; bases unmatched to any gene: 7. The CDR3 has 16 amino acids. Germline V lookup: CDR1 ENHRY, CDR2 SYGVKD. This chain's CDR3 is CAISESDREWDNEQFF. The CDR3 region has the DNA TGTGCCATCAGTGAGTCTGACAGGGAGTGGGACAATGAGCAGTTCTTC.

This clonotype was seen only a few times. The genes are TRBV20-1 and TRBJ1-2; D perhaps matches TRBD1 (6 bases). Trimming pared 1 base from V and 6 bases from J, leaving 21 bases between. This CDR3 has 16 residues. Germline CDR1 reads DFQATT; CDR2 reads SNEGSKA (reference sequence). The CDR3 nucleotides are TGCAGTGCTAGAGCCCCTGACCCGGACAGCCCTAATGGCTACACCTTC. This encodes CSARAPDPDSPNGYTF.

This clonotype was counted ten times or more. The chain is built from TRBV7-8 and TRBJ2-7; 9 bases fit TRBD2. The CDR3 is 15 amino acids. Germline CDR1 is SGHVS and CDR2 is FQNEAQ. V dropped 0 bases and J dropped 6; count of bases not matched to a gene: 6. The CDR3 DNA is TGTGCCAGCAGCTTAGCGACGGGCGGGGGGGTCGAGCAGTACGTC. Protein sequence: CASSLATGGGVEQYV.

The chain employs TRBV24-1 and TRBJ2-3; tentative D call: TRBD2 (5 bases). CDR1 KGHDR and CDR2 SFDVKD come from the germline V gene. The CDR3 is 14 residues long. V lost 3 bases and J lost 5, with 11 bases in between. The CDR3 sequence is CATSDPGREDTQYF. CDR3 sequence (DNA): TGTGCCACCAGTGATCCGGGAAGGGAAGATACGCAGTATTTT.

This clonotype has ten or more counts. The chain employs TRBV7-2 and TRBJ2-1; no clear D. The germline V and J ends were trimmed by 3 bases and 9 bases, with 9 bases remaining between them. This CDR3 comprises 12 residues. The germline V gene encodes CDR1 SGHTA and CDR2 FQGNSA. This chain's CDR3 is CASSFMRLEQFF. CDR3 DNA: TGTGCCAGCAGCTTTATGCGACTTGAGCAGTTCTTC.

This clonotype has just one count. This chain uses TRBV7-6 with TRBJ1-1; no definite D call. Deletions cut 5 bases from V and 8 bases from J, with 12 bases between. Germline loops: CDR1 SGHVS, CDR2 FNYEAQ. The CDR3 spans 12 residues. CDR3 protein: CASSGEDGEAFF. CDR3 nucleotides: TGTGCCAGCAGCGGGGAGGACGGGGAAGCTTTCTTT.

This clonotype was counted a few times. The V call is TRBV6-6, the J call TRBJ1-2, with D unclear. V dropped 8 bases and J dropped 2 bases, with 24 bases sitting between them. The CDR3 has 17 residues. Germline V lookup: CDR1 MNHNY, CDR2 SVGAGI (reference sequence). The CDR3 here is CASGRGNLKTENYGYTF. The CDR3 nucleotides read TGTGCCAGCGGACGTGGGAACCTGAAAACAGAAAACTATGGCTACACCTTC.

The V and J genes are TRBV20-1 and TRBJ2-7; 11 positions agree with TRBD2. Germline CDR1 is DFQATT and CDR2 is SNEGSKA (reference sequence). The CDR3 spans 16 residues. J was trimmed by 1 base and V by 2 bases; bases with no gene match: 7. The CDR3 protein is CSARLAGGLLSYEQYF. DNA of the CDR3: TGCAGTGCTAGACTAGCGGGGGGTCTCCTTTCCTACGAGCAGTACTTC.

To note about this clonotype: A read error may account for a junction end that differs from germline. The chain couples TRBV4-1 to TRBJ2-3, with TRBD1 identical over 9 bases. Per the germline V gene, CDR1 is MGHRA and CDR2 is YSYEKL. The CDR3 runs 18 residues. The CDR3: CASSQAPPGQGPTDTQYF. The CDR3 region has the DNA TGCGCAAGCAGCCAAGCTCCTCCCGGACAGGGGCCGACAGATACGCAGTATTTT.

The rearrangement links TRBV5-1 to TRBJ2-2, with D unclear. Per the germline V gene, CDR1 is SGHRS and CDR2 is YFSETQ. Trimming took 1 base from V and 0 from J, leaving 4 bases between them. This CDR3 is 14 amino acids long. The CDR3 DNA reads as TGCGCCAGCAGCTTGAATCCGAACACCGGGGAGCTGTTTTTT. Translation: CASSLNPNTGELFF.

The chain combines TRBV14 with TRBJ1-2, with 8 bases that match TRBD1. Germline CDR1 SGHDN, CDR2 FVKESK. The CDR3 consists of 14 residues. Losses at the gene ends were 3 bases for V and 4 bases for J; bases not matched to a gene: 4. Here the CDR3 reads CASSQDGTGYGYTF. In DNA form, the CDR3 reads TGTGCCAGCAGCCAGGATGGGACAGGCTATGGCTACACCTTC. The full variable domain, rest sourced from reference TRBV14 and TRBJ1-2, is EAGVTQFPSHSVIEKGQTVTLRCDPISGHDNLYWYRRVMGKEIKFLLHFVKESKQDESGMPNNRFLAERTGGTYSTLKVQPAELEDSGVYFCASSQDGTGYGYTFGSGTRLTVV.

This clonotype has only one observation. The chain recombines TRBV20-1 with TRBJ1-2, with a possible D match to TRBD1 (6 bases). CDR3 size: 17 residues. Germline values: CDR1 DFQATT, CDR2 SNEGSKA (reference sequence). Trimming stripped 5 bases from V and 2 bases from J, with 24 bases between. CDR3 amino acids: CSAGLSEQGMGNYGYTF. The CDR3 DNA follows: TGCAGTGCTGGCTTATCAGAACAGGGCATGGGAAACTATGGCTACACCTTC.

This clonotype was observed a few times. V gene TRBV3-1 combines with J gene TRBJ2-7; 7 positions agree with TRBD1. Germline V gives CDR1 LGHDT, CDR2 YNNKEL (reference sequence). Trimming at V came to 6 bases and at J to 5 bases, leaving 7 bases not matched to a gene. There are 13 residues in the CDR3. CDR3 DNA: TGTGCCAGCAGACGACAGGGTGCGGACGAGCAGTACTTC. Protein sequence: CASRRQGADEQYF.

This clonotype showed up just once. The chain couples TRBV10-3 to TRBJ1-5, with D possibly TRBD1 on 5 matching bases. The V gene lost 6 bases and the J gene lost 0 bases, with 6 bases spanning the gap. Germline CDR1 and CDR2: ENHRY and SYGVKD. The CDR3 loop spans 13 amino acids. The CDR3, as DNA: TGTGCCATCAGAACAGGTAGCAATCAGCCCCAGCATTTT. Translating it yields CAIRTGSNQPQHF.

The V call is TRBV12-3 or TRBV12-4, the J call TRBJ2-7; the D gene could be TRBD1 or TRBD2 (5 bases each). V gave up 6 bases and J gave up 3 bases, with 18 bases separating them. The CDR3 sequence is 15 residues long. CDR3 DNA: TGTGCCAGCAGCAAAGGGACCGAAATGAACTACGAGCAGTACTTC. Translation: CASSKGTEMNYEQYF.

CDR3 sequence reads: CASSLSRRGNSPLHF. The CDR3, as DNA: TGTGCCAGCAGTTTATCGCGAAGGGGTAATTCACCCCTCCACTTT. The chain couples TRBV27 to TRBJ1-6, with D possibly matching TRBD1 (5 bases). V gave up 0 bases and J gave up 6 bases, with 9 bases separating them. Germline V gene sequence: CDR1 MNHEY, CDR2 SMNVEV (reference sequence). The CDR3 contains 15 residues.

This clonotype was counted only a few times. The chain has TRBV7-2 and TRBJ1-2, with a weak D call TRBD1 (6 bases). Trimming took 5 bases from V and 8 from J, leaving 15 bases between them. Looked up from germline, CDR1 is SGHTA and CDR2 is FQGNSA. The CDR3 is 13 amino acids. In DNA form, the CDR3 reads TGTGCCAGCAGCCGCAACAGGGTCGGCGGCTACACCTTC. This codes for CASSRNRVGGYTF.

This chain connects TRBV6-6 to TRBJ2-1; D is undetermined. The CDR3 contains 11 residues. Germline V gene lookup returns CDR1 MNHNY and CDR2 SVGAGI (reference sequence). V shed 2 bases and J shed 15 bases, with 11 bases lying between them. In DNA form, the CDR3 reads TGTGCCAGCAGTTACCGGAACCTCTGGTTCTTC. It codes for CASSYRNLWFF.

The CDR3 loop reads CASSRLVGLGETQYF. The CDR3 DNA follows: TGCGCCAGCAGTCGTCTGGTCGGCCTCGGGGAGACCCAGTACTTC. This chain connects TRBV4-3 to TRBJ2-5; D is unresolved. The CDR3 is 15 amino acids. Trimming cost V 6 bases and J 5 bases, with 19 bases left between them. Germline loops: CDR1 LGHNA, CDR2 YSLEER.

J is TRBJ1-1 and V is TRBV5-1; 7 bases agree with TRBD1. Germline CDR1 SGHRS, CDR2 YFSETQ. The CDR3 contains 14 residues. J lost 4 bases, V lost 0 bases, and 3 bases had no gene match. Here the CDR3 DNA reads TGCGCCAGCAGCTTGGTTAGACAGGGCACTGAAGCTTTCTTT. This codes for CASSLVRQGTEAFF.

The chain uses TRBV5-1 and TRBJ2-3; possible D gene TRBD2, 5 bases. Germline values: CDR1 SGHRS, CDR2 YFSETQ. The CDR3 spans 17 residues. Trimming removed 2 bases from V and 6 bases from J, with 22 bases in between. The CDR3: CASSFYPVGVRTDTQYF. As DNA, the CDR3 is TGCGCCAGCAGCTTCTACCCCGTCGGGGTCCGGACGGATACGCAGTATTTT.

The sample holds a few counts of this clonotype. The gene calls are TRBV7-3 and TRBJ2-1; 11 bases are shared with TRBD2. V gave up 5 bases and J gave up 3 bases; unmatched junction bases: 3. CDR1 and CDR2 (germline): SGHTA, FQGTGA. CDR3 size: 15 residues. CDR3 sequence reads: CASSGSGGGYNEQFF. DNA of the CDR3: TGTGCCAGCAGCGGTAGCGGGGGGGGCTACAATGAGCAGTTCTTC.

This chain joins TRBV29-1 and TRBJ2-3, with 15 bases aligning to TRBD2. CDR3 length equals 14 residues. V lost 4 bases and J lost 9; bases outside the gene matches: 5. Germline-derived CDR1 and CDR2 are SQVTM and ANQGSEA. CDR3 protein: CSVGWTSGGGTQYF. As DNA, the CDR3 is TGCAGCGTTGGCTGGACTAGCGGGGGGGGCACGCAGTATTTT.

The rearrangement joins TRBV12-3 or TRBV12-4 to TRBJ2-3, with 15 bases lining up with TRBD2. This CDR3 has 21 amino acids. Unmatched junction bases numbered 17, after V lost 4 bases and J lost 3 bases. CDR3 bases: TGTGCCAGCAGTTCGTCTGGACTAGCGGGGGGGCCTTGGACAAGGACAGATACGCAGTATTTT. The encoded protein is CASSSSGLAGGPWTRTDTQYF.